This T cell receptor (beta chain) was sequenced for a study of blood T cell repertoires in COVID-19. The wider study: Samples representing acute and convalescent COVID-19 were sourced from the United States, Italy and Spain. The cDNA or gDNA used as material had been derived from T cells, B-cell-depleted T cells, or PBMCs.

How the authors handled the data: Amplification of reference gene primers was used by the study to estimate nucleated cell counts. Sequenced by immunoSEQ multiplex PCR; TCRdb stores in-frame clones only, minus some. The V and J calls and clone size come from that table; D and trimming were worked out from the DNA. The sample carries some 60,000 clones, around 86% recorded once. The receptor was derived from a human donor with active COVID-19. The donor label of this sample is uncertain. The sample was peripheral blood.

CDR3 region: CASSLDPASVQGNYGYTF. In nucleotides, the CDR3 is TGTGCCAGCAGCTTAGACCCTGCTTCCGTCCAGGGAAACTATGGCTACACCTTC. The rearrangement uses TRBV11-2 and TRBJ1-2; tentatively, D is TRBD1 (5 bases). This CDR3 comprises 18 residues. Germline V lookup: CDR1 SGHAT, CDR2 FQNNGV. Trimming cost V 0 bases and J 2 bases, with 19 bases left between them.